The clone carrying this T cell receptor beta chain was detected once. What it binds is unknown. Clones were read by immunoSEQ multiplex PCR, and TCRdb kept only the in-frame ones, dropping some. Here the sample spans over 2,000,000 clones, just over 90% being singletons. The sample belongs to a study of shared clonotypes between healthy human individuals. Findings and caveats of the study: For sorted subsets, rarefaction showed incomplete sequencing despite large depth.

CD45RO-negative cells were positively selected for CCR7, leaving out terminally differentiated effector memory CD45RA+ cells. Healthy HIV-negative adults without recent acute infections or vaccinations served as donors. The germline CDR1 and CDR2 sequences are SGDLS and YYNGEE. The CDR3 is 14 residues long. Trimming shortened V by 1 base and J by 3 bases, and 9 bases separated the two germline ends. What was sequenced was naive CD8+ T cells from PBMCs. The sequence came from a man aged 18-30 years in good health. Some clones in this sample may be carry-over from other donors' samples. V and J are TRBV9 and TRBJ2-3; D call uncertain. The CDR3 DNA reads TGTGCCAGCAGCGTAAAGACGTCGACAGATACGCAGTATTTT. Translation: CASSVKTSTDTQYF.